Given below is one T cell receptor (beta chain) in context. The antigen is not known. This sample is part of a study of shared clonotypes between healthy human individuals. Points from the study as a whole: Clonotype sharing across four donors was observed for about 5.5% of naive CD4 clonotypes.

Terminally differentiated effector memory CD45RA+ cells were left out of the naive CD8 fraction, which was CD45RO-negative and positively selected for CCR7. Produced via immunoSEQ multiplex PCR; TCRdb's table is partial and in-frame only. The repertoire has around 2,000,000 clones, about 92% of them found once; the top ten carry 1.5% to 2%. The receptor comes from a man aged 18 to 29 in good health. Some clones in this sample may be carry-over from other donors' samples. Sample: naive CD8+ T cells from PBMCs.

CDR3 region: CASSFNPPGLDGYTF. CDR3 coding DNA: TGTGCCAGCAGTTTTAATCCCCCAGGGTTGGATGGCTACACCTTC. The chain uses TRBV28 and TRBJ1-2, with a weak D call TRBD1 (5 bases). The germline gives CDR1 MDHEN, CDR2 SYDVKM. This CDR3 spans 15 amino acids. The V and J ends lost 3 bases and 6 bases respectively, with 17 bases between them.